Shown below are 9 T cell receptor beta chains from a single sample sequenced in a study of T and B cells in COVID-19 patients. TRB rearrangements were amplified by multiplex PCR with BIOMED2 TRB-A/B primers. TCRdb re-analysed the multiplex PCR reads in MiXCR, keeping a single row per CDR3 protein. This table holds 8,000 to 10,000 distinct CDR3 sequences, about 28% found once. From blood, about 240-550 ng of genomic DNA served as TRB template. The specimen was blood. These receptors were collected from a human donor with active COVID-19.

This clonotype qualifies as medium-sized. V is TRBV19 and J is TRBJ1-5; 9 nucleotides agree with TRBD1. Germline V lookup: CDR1 LNHDA, CDR2 SQIVND (reference sequence). Trimming at V came to 4 bases and at J to 6 bases, leaving 7 bases not matched to a gene. The CDR3 length is 15 residues. CDR3 coding DNA: TGTGCCAGTAGTAGACGGACAGGGGATGGTCAGCCCCAGCATTTT. The encoded protein is CASSRRTGDGQPQHF.

This clonotype is termed medium-sized. The chain links TRBV27 to TRBJ2-1; D gene ambiguous. The CDR3 spans 15 residues. V was shortened by 5 bases and J by 5 bases, with 16 bases between the two germline ends. Germline V gene lookup returns CDR1 MNHEY and CDR2 SMNVEV (reference sequence). The CDR3 sequence is CASSPPFDGDNEQFF. The CDR3 bases are TGTGCCAGCAGTCCACCGTTTGATGGGGACAATGAGCAGTTCTTC.

This clonotype is medium-sized. The chain carries TRBV6-5 and TRBJ1-2; a weak D match, TRBD1 (6 bases). V was pared by 2 bases and J by 7 bases, with 11 bases between. CDR1 is MNHEY, CDR2 SVGAGI, per germline. This CDR3 has 13 residues. The CDR3 region is CASSYIGQRGYTF. The CDR3 DNA reads TGTGCCAGCAGTTACATAGGACAGCGTGGCTACACCTTC.

The chain couples TRBV6-1 to TRBJ1-1, with D hard to call. There are 11 residues in the CDR3. Germline CDR1 reads MNHNS; CDR2 reads SASEGT. Trimming stripped 2 bases from V and 10 bases from J, with 8 bases between. The CDR3 nucleotides are TGTGCCAGCAGTGAAAATTCGAGAGCTTTCTTT. Protein sequence: CASSENSRAFF.

This clonotype is medium-sized. The chain employs TRBV5-5 and TRBJ1-6, with D possibly matching TRBD1 (6 bases). This CDR3 contains 15 residues. The germline V gene has CDR1 SGHKS and CDR2 YYEKEE (reference sequence). Trimming shortened V by 2 bases and J by 5 bases, and 11 bases separated the two germline ends. This CDR3 is CASSFSGQNNSPLHF. DNA of the CDR3: TGTGCCAGCAGCTTCTCGGGACAAAATAATTCACCCCTCCACTTT.

Sample share makes this clonotype medium-sized. This chain joins TRBV19 and TRBJ2-6, with 10 nucleotides matching TRBD1. The ends lost 8 bases at V and 0 bases at J; junction bases unmatched: 7. Germline lookup yields CDR1 LNHDA and CDR2 SQIVND (reference sequence). The CDR3 extends over 17 amino acids. CDR3 DNA sequence: TGTGCCAGTGGGCGGGACAGGGGTACCTCTGGGGCCAACGTCCTGACTTTC. Amino acids: CASGRDRGTSGANVLTF.

This chain joins TRBV5-1 and TRBJ2-1; 8 bases map to TRBD1. The CDR3 is 16 amino acids. Germline CDR1 SGHRS, CDR2 YFSETQ. V shed 2 bases, J shed 5 bases, and the junction held 9 bases outside the gene matches. CDR3 sequence: CASSFRPGQANNEQFF. As DNA, the CDR3 is TGCGCCAGCAGCTTTAGACCGGGACAGGCCAACAATGAGCAGTTCTTC.

By share, this clonotype counts as medium-sized. V gene TRBV19 combines with J gene TRBJ2-1, with TRBD2 matching over 7 bases. The J segment lost 9 bases and the V segment lost 7 bases, leaving 9 bases of the junction unmatched. The CDR3 is 13 amino acids. Germline CDR1 and CDR2: LNHDA and SQIVND (reference sequence). CDR3 loop: CASTNRERGEQFF. The CDR3 nucleotides are TGTGCCAGTACAAACAGAGAGCGGGGTGAGCAGTTCTTC.

This chain joins TRBV6-5 and TRBJ1-5, with TRBD1 identical over 7 bases. The CDR3 has 18 amino acids. In germline, CDR1 is MNHEY, CDR2 SVGAGI. V was pared by 5 bases and J by 4 bases, with 17 bases of the junction left unmatched. The CDR3 region is CASSEAPSGRGRNQPQHF. DNA for the CDR3: TGTGCCAGCAGTGAAGCTCCGTCTGGGAGGGGGCGGAATCAGCCCCAGCATTTT.